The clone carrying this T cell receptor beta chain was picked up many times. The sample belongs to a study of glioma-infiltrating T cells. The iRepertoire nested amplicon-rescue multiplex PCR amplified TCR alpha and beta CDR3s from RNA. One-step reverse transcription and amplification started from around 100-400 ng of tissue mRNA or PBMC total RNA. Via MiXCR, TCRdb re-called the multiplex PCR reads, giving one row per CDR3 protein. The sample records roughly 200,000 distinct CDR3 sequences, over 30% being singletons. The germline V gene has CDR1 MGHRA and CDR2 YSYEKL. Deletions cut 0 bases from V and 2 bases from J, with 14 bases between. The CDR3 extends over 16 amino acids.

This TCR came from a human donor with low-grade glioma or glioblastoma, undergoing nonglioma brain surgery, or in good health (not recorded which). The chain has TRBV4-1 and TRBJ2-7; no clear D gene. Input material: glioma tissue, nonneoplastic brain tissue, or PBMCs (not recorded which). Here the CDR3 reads CASSQDPGLITYEQYF. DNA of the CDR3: TGCGCCAGCAGCCAAGATCCCGGCCTAATTACCTACGAGCAGTACTTC.